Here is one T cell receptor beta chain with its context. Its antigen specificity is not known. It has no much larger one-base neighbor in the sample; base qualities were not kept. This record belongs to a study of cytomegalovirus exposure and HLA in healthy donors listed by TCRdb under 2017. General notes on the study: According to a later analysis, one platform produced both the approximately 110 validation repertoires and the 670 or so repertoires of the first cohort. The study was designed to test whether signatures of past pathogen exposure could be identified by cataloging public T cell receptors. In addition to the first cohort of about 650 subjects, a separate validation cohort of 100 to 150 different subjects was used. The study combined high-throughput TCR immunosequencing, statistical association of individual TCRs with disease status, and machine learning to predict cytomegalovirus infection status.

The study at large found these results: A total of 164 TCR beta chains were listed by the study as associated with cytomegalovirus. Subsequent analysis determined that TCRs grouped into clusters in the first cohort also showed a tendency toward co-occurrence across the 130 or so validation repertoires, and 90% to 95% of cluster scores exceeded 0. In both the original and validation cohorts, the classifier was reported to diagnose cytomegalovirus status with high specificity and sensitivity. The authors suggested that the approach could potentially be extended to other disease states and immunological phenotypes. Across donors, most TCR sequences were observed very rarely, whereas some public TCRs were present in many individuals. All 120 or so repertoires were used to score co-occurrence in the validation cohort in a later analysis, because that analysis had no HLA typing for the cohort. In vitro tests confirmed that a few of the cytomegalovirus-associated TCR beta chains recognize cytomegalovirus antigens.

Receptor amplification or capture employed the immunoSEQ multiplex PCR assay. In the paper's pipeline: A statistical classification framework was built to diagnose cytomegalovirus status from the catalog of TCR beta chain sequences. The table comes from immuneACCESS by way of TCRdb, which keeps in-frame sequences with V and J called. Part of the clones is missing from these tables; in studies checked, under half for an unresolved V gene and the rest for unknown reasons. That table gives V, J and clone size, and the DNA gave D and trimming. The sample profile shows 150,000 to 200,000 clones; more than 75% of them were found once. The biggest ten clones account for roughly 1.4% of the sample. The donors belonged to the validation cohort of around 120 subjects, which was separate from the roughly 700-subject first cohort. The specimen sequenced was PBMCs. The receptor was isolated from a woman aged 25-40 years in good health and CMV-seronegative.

The CDR3 protein sequence reads: CASSLGAGNTGELFF. The DNA reads TGCGCCAGCAGCTTGGGGGCAGGGAACACCGGGGAGCTGTTTTTT. This receptor chain uses TRBV5-1 and TRBJ2-2; the D gene cannot be named for sure. According to the germline V gene, CDR1 reads SGHRS and CDR2 reads YFSETQ. Trimming removed 0 bases from V and 1 base from J, leaving 7 bases between the germline ends. From cysteine to phenylalanine, the CDR3 is 15 amino acids long. Only the CDR3 DNA stays, 45 bases, in frame from base 1. The full variable domain, with segments outside the CDR3 supplied by the reference TRBV5-1 and TRBJ2-2 proteins, appears as KAGVTQTPRYLIKTRGQQVTLSCSPISGHRSVSWYQQTPGQGLQFLFEYFSETQRNKGNFPGRFSGRQFSNSRSEMNVSTLELGDSALYLCASSLGAGNTGELFFGEGSRLTVL.